These T cell receptor beta chains were read from a single sample in a study of blood T cell repertoires in COVID-19. Here immunoSEQ multiplex PCR was the method, and the copy in TCRdb shows in-frame clones only, minus some. The table has about 200,000 clones, around 86% seen once. Sequencing was carried out using PBMCs or T cells enriched from blood (not recorded which). The receptors come from a woman between 40 and 50 years old with acute COVID-19. CDR3s include the opening cysteine and the closing phenylalanine or tryptophan.

J gene,V gene,CDR3 length,CDR3 protein
TRBJ2-7,TRBV6-5,15,CASREGGRALGEQYF
TRBJ2-5,TRBV27,14,CASGIGGGSETQYF
TRBJ2-1,TRBV11-3,16,CASSLEGTSGRGEQFF
TRBJ1-4,TRBV7-6,14,CASSREEIAEKLFF
TRBJ2-1,TRBV12-1,17,CASSLGTSGSPSNEQFF
TRBJ1-6,TRBV28,16,CASSFPPRAGDSPLHF
TRBJ2-7,TRBV6-1,14,CASSEPGSSYEQYF
TRBJ2-3,TRBV28,15,CASGPQGPSTDTQYF
TRBJ1-5,TRBV4-2,15,CASSRFGTENQPQHF
TRBJ1-1,TRBV6-5,15,CASSLQGTLNTEAFF
TRBJ2-7,TRBV28,15,CASSFRTSGRYEQYF
TRBJ2-7,TRBV3-1/TRBV3-2,14,CASSHQGLTYEQYF
TRBJ2-3,TRBV4-3,16,CASSSWPGQVTDTQYF
TRBJ2-7,TRBV5-1,14,CASSSLGGAYEQYF
TRBJ2-1,TRBV29-1,13,CSVSRPGYNEQFF
TRBJ1-5,TRBV28,14,CAGAGHLSNQPQHF
TRBJ1-1,TRBV7-9,13,CASSLVGPIEAFF
TRBJ1-1,TRBV12-3/TRBV12-4,13,CASSDSNRGEAFF
TRBJ1-1,TRBV12-5,17,CASSFSGQGWVNTEAFF
TRBJ2-6,TRBV7-2,17,CASSSRQSSSGANVLTF
TRBJ2-1,TRBV29-1,14,CSVKRRDNYNEQFF
TRBJ2-7,TRBV5-6,15,CASSLYGFTGYEQYF
TRBJ2-2,TRBV5-4,15,CASSLNTGTGGELFF
TRBJ2-2,TRBV11-2,18,CASSLGQRLAEETGELFF
TRBJ1-2,TRBV27,13,CASSQQGTYGYTF
TRBJ1-5,TRBV24-1,17,CATRERTDPDSNQPQHF
TRBJ1-2,TRBV7-9,11,CASSLRGGYTF
TRBJ2-7,TRBV3-1/TRBV3-2,16,CASSLDSGTPFYEQYF
TRBJ2-7,TRBV7-9,14,CASSTGGDGREQYF
TRBJ1-6,TRBV24-1,16,CATSGPTGKHNSPLHF
TRBJ1-2,TRBV28,14,CASRSVGQGDGYTF
TRBJ2-1,TRBV7-2,14,CASSLVISSDEQFF
TRBJ2-1,TRBV28,16,CASRTSGTFSYNEQFF